Listed below are T cell receptor beta chains from one sample, sequenced in a study of technical replicates of blood from several donors. Here immunoSEQ multiplex PCR was the method, and the copy in TCRdb shows in-frame clones only, minus some. The sample holds tens of thousands of clones, around four fifths seen once. Sequencing input: PBMCs. Receptors were obtained from a human donor in good health. Some clones in this sample may be carry-over from other donors' samples. CDR3s include the opening cysteine and the closing phenylalanine or tryptophan. D genes are given only for firm matches. Size values are once, few and many counts, or a class for expanded clones, and some rows have none.

v_call	clone_size	d_call	j_call	cdr3_aa	cdr3_nt
TRBV6-5	NA	NA	TRBJ1-2	CASSRRVDYGYTF	TGTGCCAGCAGTCGTCGGGTGGACTATGGCTACACCTTC
TRBV5-1	NA	TRBD2	TRBJ2-3	CASSLGSSGGATDTQYF	TGCGCCAGCAGCTTGGGGTCTAGCGGGGGGGCAACAGATACGCAGTATTTT
TRBV9	NA	TRBD1	TRBJ2-2	CASSSGQGARTGELFF	TGTGCCAGCAGCTCCGGGCAGGGGGCAAGGACCGGGGAGCTGTTTTTT
TRBV5-6	few	NA	TRBJ1-1	CASSWGTKRTEAFF	TGTGCCAGCAGTTGGGGAACAAAGCGGACTGAAGCTTTCTTT
TRBV7-6	NA	NA	TRBJ2-6	CASAGSGANVLTF	TGTGCCAGCGCTGGGAGTGGGGCCAACGTCCTGACTTTC
TRBV7-2	few	TRBD2	TRBJ2-7	CASSLAWTSGTYEQYF	TGTGCCAGCAGCTTAGCGTGGACTAGCGGTACCTACGAGCAGTACTTC
TRBV5-4	NA	NA	TRBJ2-7	CASSRGGLWTGAYEQYF	TGTGCCAGCAGCCGGGGGGGGTTATGGACAGGGGCTTACGAGCAGTACTTC
TRBV15	NA	NA	TRBJ1-3	CATSRDWRQGNTIYF	TGTGCCACCAGCAGAGATTGGAGGCAGGGGAATACCATATATTTT
TRBV30	NA	TRBD2	TRBJ2-1	CAWSVSVSEAGGPRDNEQFF	TGTGCCTGGAGTGTATCGGTTTCTGAGGCGGGAGGGCCGAGGGACAATGAGCAGTTCTTC
TRBV5-6	NA	NA	TRBJ2-5	CASSLPPGVGETQYF	TGTGCCAGCAGCCTCCCCCCGGGAGTGGGGGAGACCCAGTACTTC
TRBV25-1	NA	NA	TRBJ1-2	CASRDARDYGYTF	TGTGCCAGCAGGGACGCGAGGGACTATGGCTACACCTTC
TRBV4-1	few	TRBD1	TRBJ1-5	CASSQDRDRLQHF	TGCGCCAGCAGCCAAGATAGGGACAGGCTGCAGCATTTT
TRBV18	NA	TRBD1	TRBJ1-2	CASSSGQLGGYTF	TGTGCCAGCTCATCGGGACAGTTGGGCGGCTACACCTTC
TRBV10-3	NA	TRBD1	TRBJ2-2	CAISGDRRNGELFF	TGTGCCATCAGTGGGGACAGGAGAAACGGGGAGCTGTTTTTT
TRBV4-2	NA	NA	TRBJ2-4	CASSQDLTGVVNIQYF	TGTGCCAGCAGCCAAGATCTGACGGGAGTGGTGAACATTCAGTACTTC
TRBV30	NA	TRBD2	TRBJ2-1	CAWSINSRLAIYNEQFF	TGTGCCTGGAGTATCAATTCGAGACTAGCAATCTACAATGAGCAGTTCTTC
TRBV19	NA	TRBD2	TRBJ2-5	CASSERRGGFETQYF	TGTGCCAGTAGTGAACGGCGGGGGGGCTTTGAGACCCAGTACTTC
TRBV6-1	many	NA	TRBJ2-5	CASSEVGGSSETQYF	TGTGCCAGCAGTGAAGTTGGAGGGAGCAGCGAGACCCAGTACTTC
TRBV7-3	NA	NA	TRBJ2-5	CASSLTRSGSETQYF	TGTGCCAGCAGCTTAACCCGCTCGGGGTCAGAGACCCAGTACTTC
TRBV7-3	NA	NA	TRBJ2-3	CASGQSTDTQYF	TGTGCCAGCGGACAGAGCACAGATACGCAGTATTTT
TRBV10-3	NA	NA	TRBJ2-2	CAISEGQSYTGELFF	TGTGCCATCAGTGAGGGTCAGTCGTACACCGGGGAGCTGTTTTTT
TRBV5-6	NA	NA	TRBJ2-7	CASSLSGSSYEQYF	TGTGCCAGCAGCTTGAGCGGTAGCTCCTACGAGCAGTACTTC
TRBV15	NA	NA	TRBJ2-5	CATSRDAAVQETQYF	TGTGCCACCAGCAGAGATGCGGCAGTCCAAGAGACCCAGTACTTC
TRBV9	NA	TRBD1	TRBJ1-1	CASNPPGDSSMNTEAFF	TGTGCCAGCAACCCCCCTGGGGACAGCAGTATGAACACTGAAGCTTTCTTT
TRBV5-1	NA	TRBD1	TRBJ1-1	CASSLGQVFNNRRKAFF	TGCGCCAGCAGCTTAGGACAGGTCTTTAACAATAGGAGAAAAGCTTTCTTT